This TCR beta chain was identified in a study of OX40 agonist ivuxolimab in advanced cancers. Whole-study context: A diagnosis of hepatocellular carcinoma, melanoma, renal cell or head and neck cancer was present in dose-escalation patients. Checkpoint inhibitors had been given previously to 35% to 50% of patients.

The V gene lost 3 bases and the J gene lost 1 base, with 10 bases spanning the gap. The CDR3 spans 14 residues. Germline-derived CDR1 and CDR2 are SGHRS and YFSETQ. Method: immunoSEQ multiplex PCR; TCRdb's copy keeps in-frame clones and lacks some. The repertoire has more than 80,000 clones, 85% to 95% of them found once; the top ten carry 0.25% to 0.3%. No patient had autoimmune disease or received systemic immunosuppression. Collection of blood occurred at baseline, at cycle 4 day 1, and at cycle 7 day 1. The chain uses TRBV5-1 and TRBJ1-1, with D perhaps matching TRBD1 (6 bases). Here the sequenced sample was CD4+ or CD8+ T cells sorted from blood, taken in a trial of the OX40 agonist ivuxolimab. This clonotype was sampled from an adult with an advanced solid tumor such as melanoma, head and neck, liver or kidney cancer. The CDR3 protein is CASSSDRPNTEAFF. The CDR3 DNA reads TGCGCCAGCAGCTCGGACAGACCGAACACTGAAGCTTTCTTT.